This section outlines one T cell receptor beta chain sequence together with its context. Original analysis: Estimation of nucleated cell counts relied on the amplification of reference gene primers. Method: immunoSEQ multiplex PCR; TCRdb's copy keeps in-frame clones and lacks some. V, J and clone size derive from that table, while D and trimming were established from the DNA sequence. The sample contains 20,000 to 25,000 clones, 80% to 95% of which appear only once. The data were taken from a study of blood T cell repertoires in COVID-19. The overall study: Sources were T cells, B-cell-depleted T cells, or PBMCs; the material itself was cDNA or gDNA.

Germline V gene sequence: CDR1 SGHKS, CDR2 YYEKEE (reference sequence). Trimming removed 1 base from V and 6 bases from J, with 11 bases in between. The CDR3 consists of 13 residues. The origin of this receptor is a man between 65 and 85 years old with acute or convalescent COVID-19. The V and J genes are TRBV5-5 and TRBJ2-7; D ambiguous. Material: peripheral blood. The CDR3 sequence is CASSLSLRSEQYF. The CDR3 DNA follows: TGTGCCAGCAGCTTGAGCCTCCGGAGCGAGCAGTACTTC.